A single sample gave rise to the 22 T cell receptor beta chains below, sequenced in a study of vaccination effects on CD4 cells after COVID-19. Viral peptide pools were used in the ViraFEST assay to expand antigen-specific CD4+ T cells, and sequencing came afterward. It was after 10 days of culture that CD4+ T cells were isolated. Having tested negative for nucleocapsid antibodies, the vaccine recipients showed no prior SARS-CoV-2 infection. Data came from immunoSEQ multiplex PCR; TCRdb stores just in-frame clones and leaves some out. The sample records about 70,000 clones, 80% being singletons. Antigens for these TCRs are unknown. The material sequenced was CD4+ T cells from PBMCs cultured with SARS-CoV-2 spike peptides, taken before COVID-19 vaccination. The receptor source for this set is a human donor who received a COVID-19 vaccine.

This clone appeared a single time. The chain uses TRBV10-3 and TRBJ2-3; D not resolved. CDR3 length: 10 residues. Germline V gene data show CDR1 as ENHRY and CDR2 as SYGVKD. Trimming left V 10 bases short and J 2 bases short, with 4 bases between. The CDR3 spells CATATDTQYF. The CDR3 DNA follows: TGTGCCACCGCCACAGATACGCAGTATTTT.

The chain joins TRBV6-5 to TRBJ1-1; D perhaps matches TRBD1 (5 bases). The CDR3 totals 15 residues. Germline CDR1 and CDR2: MNHEY and SVGAGI. With 0 bases removed from V and 7 bases from J, the gap between germline ends came to 15 bases. CDR3 DNA sequence: TGTGCCAGCAGTTACTCCGCGGGACGGCAGAGTGAAGCTTTCTTT. Its protein product is CASSYSAGRQSEAFF.

The V call is TRBV27, the J call TRBJ1-5, with a possible D match to TRBD1 (6 bases). V lost 6 bases and J lost 1, with 10 bases in between. This CDR3 comprises 14 residues. Germline CDR1 and CDR2: MNHEY and SMNVEV (reference sequence). The CDR3 sequence is CASRPGVSNQPQHF. Here the CDR3 DNA reads TGTGCCAGCAGACCAGGGGTGAGCAATCAGCCCCAGCATTTT.

The chain uses TRBV3-1 (or the pseudogene TRBV3-2) and TRBJ2-7; D is possibly TRBD1 (6 bases). V shed 3 bases and J shed 4 bases, with 7 bases lying between them. Germline CDR1 LGHDT, CDR2 YNNKEL (reference sequence). The CDR3 runs 12 residues. CDR3: CASSHGQYEQYV. CDR3 DNA sequence: TGTGCCAGCAGCCATGGACAGTACGAGCAGTACGTC.

This rearrangement joins TRBV19 to TRBJ2-1, with TRBD1 matching 12 bases. This CDR3 is 15 amino acids long. CDR1 LNHDA and CDR2 SQIVND come from the germline V gene (reference sequence). V lost 3 bases, J lost 8 bases, and 5 bases stayed unmatched. CDR3 protein: CASSIPGQGAHEQFF. DNA for the CDR3: TGTGCCAGTAGTATTCCGGGACAGGGGGCCCATGAGCAGTTCTTC.

The rearrangement uses TRBV5-1 and TRBJ1-4; tentative D call: TRBD1 (6 bases). The germline V and J ends were trimmed by 6 bases and 5 bases, with 14 bases remaining between them. Germline V CDR1 and CDR2: SGHRS, YFSETQ. CDR3 size: 14 residues. CDR3 in DNA: TGCGCCAGCACCGAGGGGGATACGAATGAAAAACTGTTTTTT. Protein: CASTEGDTNEKLFF.

V is TRBV29-1 and J is TRBJ2-3; D call uncertain. The V end lost 3 bases, the J end lost 8 bases, and 9 bases lay between the germline ends. Germline assignment: CDR1 SQVTM and CDR2 ANQGSEA. CDR3 length: 11 amino acids. The CDR3 loop is CSVDMSGTQYF. Written as DNA, the CDR3 is TGCAGCGTTGATATGAGTGGTACGCAGTATTTT.

This clone was picked up one time. V is TRBV9 and J is TRBJ2-2; D possibly matches TRBD1 or TRBD2 (6 bases each). The V end lost 2 bases, the J end lost 5 bases, and 13 bases lay between the germline ends. CDR3 length: 15 amino acids. CDR1 is SGDLS, CDR2 YYNGEE, per germline. The CDR3 reads CASSVPSGATGELFF. The CDR3 DNA sequence: TGTGCCAGCAGCGTTCCCTCGGGGGCGACCGGGGAGCTGTTTTTT.

The V and J genes are TRBV18 and TRBJ1-4; TRBD1 might be the D (5 bases). The CDR3 length is 14 residues. V lost 2 bases and J 8 bases, leaving 12 bases between the germline ends. CDR1 KGHSH and CDR2 LQKENI come from the germline V gene. This chain's CDR3 is CASSPGGLGEKLFF. The CDR3 DNA reads TGTGCCAGCTCACCAGGGGGATTGGGAGAAAAACTGTTTTTT.

The V and J genes are TRBV7-2 and TRBJ1-4; unclear D gene. CDR3 length: 15 amino acids. Trimming cost V 4 bases and J 1 base, with 10 bases left between them. Looked up from germline, CDR1 is SGHTA and CDR2 is FQGNSA. CDR3 amino acids: CASSSGPLTNEKLFF. For the CDR3, the DNA is TGTGCCAGCAGCTCTGGACCGCTAACTAATGAAAAACTGTTTTTT.

V usage is TRBV9 and J usage is TRBJ1-1; D not resolved. Germline CDR1 reads SGDLS; CDR2 reads YYNGEE. V shed 4 bases and J shed 4 bases, with 11 bases lying between them. This CDR3 contains 13 residues. CDR3 loop: CASSSAEFTEAFF. CDR3 DNA: TGTGCCAGCAGCTCGGCTGAATTCACTGAAGCTTTCTTT.

This chain links TRBV5-1 with TRBJ2-1; the match to TRBD2 covers 12 bases. Germline V gives CDR1 SGHRS, CDR2 YFSETQ. This CDR3 contains 17 residues. Trimming removed 4 bases from V and 7 bases from J; junction bases left unmatched: 12. The CDR3 DNA reads as TGCGCCAGCAGCGCCGCTAGCGGGGGGGCTATAATAAATGAGCAGTTCTTC. This translates into CASSAASGGAIINEQFF.

Written as DNA, the CDR3 is TGTGCCAGTAGTATCGCGGGCAATGAGCAGTTCTTC. Its protein is CASSIAGNEQFF. The V call is TRBV19, the J call TRBJ2-1; D might be TRBD2 (5 bases). The CDR3 is 12 amino acids. Germline CDR1 reads LNHDA; CDR2 reads SQIVND (reference sequence). The V gene lost 3 bases and the J gene lost 6 bases, with 6 bases spanning the gap.

The chain carries TRBV9 and TRBJ2-3; the D gene could be TRBD1 or TRBD2 (5 bases each). This CDR3 spans 15 amino acids. Germline V gives CDR1 SGDLS, CDR2 YYNGEE. V lost 5 bases and J 10 bases, leaving 23 bases between the germline ends. The CDR3 nucleotides are TGTGCCAGCAGTCTCGGGACGGCCCTCTCCAGTGCGCAGTATTTT. This sequence encodes CASSLGTALSSAQYF.

Regarding this clone: In the same sample, other DNA sequences code for this CDR3. V gene TRBV11-2 combines with J gene TRBJ2-5; 7 bases align to TRBD1. Losses at the gene ends were 5 bases for V and 1 base for J; bases not matched to a gene: 4. The CDR3 loop spans 14 amino acids. Germline CDR1 reads SGHAT; CDR2 reads FQNNGV. The CDR3 reads CASSRGQLQETQYF. The CDR3 DNA follows: TGTGCCAGCAGCCGGGGACAGCTCCAAGAGACCCAGTACTTC.

The V call is TRBV19, the J call TRBJ1-1, with 10 bases fitting TRBD1. The germline V gene encodes CDR1 LNHDA and CDR2 SQIVND (reference sequence). The junction had 9 bases not matched to a gene; V was cut back by 4 bases and J by 7 bases. The CDR3 totals 15 residues. The CDR3 DNA reads TGTGCCAGTAGTAGACTTTCCGGGACAGGGGATGAAGCTTTCTTT. This encodes CASSRLSGTGDEAFF.

The chain is built from TRBV7-2 and TRBJ2-5; 13 positions match TRBD2. The junction had 9 bases not matched to a gene; V was cut back by 5 bases and J by 0 bases. This CDR3 region has 18 residues. Per the germline V gene, CDR1 is SGHTA and CDR2 is FQGNSA. The CDR3 nucleotides are TGTGCCAGCAGCACCCAGACTAGCGGGGGGCCCCACCAAGAGACCCAGTACTTC. It yields the protein CASSTQTSGGPHQETQYF.

The chain carries TRBV6-6 and TRBJ1-2, with D possibly TRBD1 on 5 matching bases. CDR3 length equals 13 residues. Germline loops: CDR1 MNHNY, CDR2 SVGAGI (reference sequence). With 5 bases removed from V and 6 bases from J, the gap between germline ends came to 13 bases. The CDR3 loop is CASSDTRGDGYTF. The CDR3 DNA sequence: TGTGCCAGCAGTGATACAAGGGGTGATGGCTACACCTTC.

J is TRBJ2-3 and V is TRBV6-5; D uncertain. V lost 5 bases to trimming and J lost 4 bases, with 13 bases between them. The CDR3 is 14 amino acids. Germline V gene data show CDR1 as MNHEY and CDR2 as SVGAGI. The CDR3 reads CASSLRPPPDTQYF. The DNA of the CDR3 is TGTGCCAGCAGTCTTCGGCCTCCCCCAGATACGCAGTATTTT.

This clone was recorded only once. The V call is TRBV19, the J call TRBJ1-4; 7 nucleotides agree with TRBD1. The CDR3 length is 15 residues. The V segment lost 8 bases and the J segment 5 bases; nucleotides outside the gene matches: 11. Germline CDR1 reads LNHDA; CDR2 reads SQIVND (reference sequence). The CDR3 DNA reads as TGTGCCAGTTCCGCCAGGGAACAGGGGAATGAAAAACTGTTTTTT. It encodes CASSAREQGNEKLFF.

CDR3 sequence reads: CASSTGTFGTQYF. The DNA of the CDR3 is TGTGCCAGCAGTACCGGGACTTTCGGGACCCAGTACTTC. V is TRBV6-2 or TRBV6-3 and J is TRBJ2-5; a possible D gene is TRBD2 (6 bases). CDR3 size: 13 residues. CDR1 is MNHEY, CDR2 SVGEGT, per germline. With 5 bases removed from V and 7 bases from J, the gap between germline ends came to 14 bases.

The rearrangement links TRBV18 to TRBJ1-5; D uncertain. In germline, CDR1 is KGHSH, CDR2 LQKENI. V was cut by 2 bases and J by 6 bases, with 11 bases left in between. The length of the CDR3 is 14 residues. Here the CDR3 reads CASSPGRELQPQHF. CDR3 coding DNA: TGTGCCAGCTCACCAGGACGGGAACTTCAGCCCCAGCATTTT.